The 5 T cell receptor beta chains reported below all come from one sample, sequenced in a study of T cell responses to AZD1222 COVID-19 vaccine. Assay: immunoSEQ multiplex PCR; the TCRdb copy retains only in-frame clones and omits some. The table shows 200,000 or so clones, with 90% to 95% occurring only once. Source: peripheral blood, taken 28 days after the second AZD1222 dose. These receptors were obtained from an adult who received the AZD1222 COVID-19 vaccine.

This chain connects TRBV4-1 to TRBJ2-1; D uncertain. CDR1 is MGHRA and CDR2 is YSYEKL in the germline V gene. The V end was cut by 0 bases, the J end by 10 bases, with 7 bases between. The CDR3 consists of 12 residues. The CDR3 region is CASSQDGWEQFF. The CDR3 DNA sequence: TGCGCCAGCAGCCAAGACGGCTGGGAGCAGTTCTTC.

V is TRBV6-5 and J is TRBJ2-6; D unresolved. Germline values: CDR1 MNHEY, CDR2 SVGAGI. The CDR3 extends over 14 amino acids. V dropped 11 bases and J dropped 3 bases, with 14 bases sitting between them. CDR3: CAEAPAFGANVLTF. Here the CDR3 DNA reads TGTGCCGAAGCCCCCGCGTTTGGGGCCAACGTCCTGACTTTC.

This clone has only one observation. The chain links TRBV5-5 to TRBJ2-1; tentatively, D is TRBD2 (6 bases). This CDR3 region has 15 residues. Germline V gives CDR1 SGHKS, CDR2 YYEKEE (reference sequence). V was cut by 1 base and J by 2 bases, with 10 bases left in between. As DNA, the CDR3 is TGTGCCAGCAGCTTGTTGGGGGGACCCTACAATGAGCAGTTCTTC. Amino acid sequence: CASSLLGGPYNEQFF.

V and J are TRBV11-3 and TRBJ2-2, with no clear D. V lost 8 bases, J lost 4 bases, and 20 bases lay in between. CDR1 SGHNT and CDR2 YENEEA come from the germline V gene. This CDR3 is built from 16 residues. The CDR3 DNA reads as TGTGCCAGCGCCGGGTACTCTCAAGGAACCACCGGGGAGCTGTTTTTT. It yields the protein CASAGYSQGTTGELFF.

The chain couples TRBV28 to TRBJ1-2, with 8 nucleotides matching TRBD1. V trimming: 6 bases; J trimming: 4 bases; junction bases outside the gene matches: 4. CDR3 length: 13 residues. Germline loops: CDR1 MDHEN, CDR2 SYDVKM. The CDR3 region has the DNA TGTGCCAGCAGGGACAGGGCTTCCTATGGCTACACCTTC. Translation gives CASRDRASYGYTF.